This TCR beta chain was identified during a study of shared clonotypes between healthy human individuals. Study-level findings and limits: A generally larger estimated richness was seen in naive subsets than in memory subsets.

In the study's own analysis: Junction-only sequences produced by ImmunoSEQ had no quality scores, so filtering differed. Repertoires were generated with immunoSEQ multiplex PCR, while TCRdb's copy carries only in-frame clones and drops some. The V and J calls and clone size are taken from that table; D and trimming were inferred from the DNA. The table lists roughly 2.4 million clones, approximately 94% of them singletons. Negatively enriched CD4+ T cells were divided by CD45RA into naive and memory. The V end was cut by 7 bases, the J end by 1 base, with 19 bases between. Germline V CDR1 and CDR2: MDHEN, SYDVKM. This CDR3 is 16 amino acids long. Comment on this clone: Its target is unknown.

The sequencing sample was made of naive CD4+ T cells sorted from blood. Subset noted: CD45RA+ positively selected. The sequence came from a man aged 18 to 29 in good health. The chain couples TRBV28 to TRBJ1-1; possibly TRBD1 for D (5 bases). CDR3 region: CASTLGAMVPNTEAFF. The DNA of the CDR3 is TGTGCCAGCACCTTAGGGGCGATGGTTCCGAACACTGAAGCTTTCTTT.